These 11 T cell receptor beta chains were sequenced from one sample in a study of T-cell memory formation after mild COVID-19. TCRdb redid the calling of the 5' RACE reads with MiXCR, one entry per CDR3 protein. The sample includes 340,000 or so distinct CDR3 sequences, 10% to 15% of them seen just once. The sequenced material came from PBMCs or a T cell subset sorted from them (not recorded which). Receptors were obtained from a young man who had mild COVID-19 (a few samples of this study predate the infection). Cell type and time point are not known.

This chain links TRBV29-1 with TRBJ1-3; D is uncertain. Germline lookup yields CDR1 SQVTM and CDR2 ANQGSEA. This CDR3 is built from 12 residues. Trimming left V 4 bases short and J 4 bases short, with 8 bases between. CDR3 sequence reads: CSVAPSGNTIYF. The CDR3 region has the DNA TGCAGCGTTGCCCCGTCCGGAAACACCATATATTTT.

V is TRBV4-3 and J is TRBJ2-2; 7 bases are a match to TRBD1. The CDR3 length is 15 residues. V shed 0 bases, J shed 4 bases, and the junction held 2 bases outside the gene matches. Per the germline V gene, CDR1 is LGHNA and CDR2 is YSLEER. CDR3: CASSQDRQGTGELFF. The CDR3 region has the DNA TGCGCCAGCAGCCAAGATCGACAGGGCACCGGGGAGCTGTTTTTT.

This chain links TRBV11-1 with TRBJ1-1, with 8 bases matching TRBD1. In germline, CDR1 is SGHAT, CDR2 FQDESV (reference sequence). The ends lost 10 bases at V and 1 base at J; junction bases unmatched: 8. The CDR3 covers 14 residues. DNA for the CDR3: TGTGCCACCAACTCCGGGACAGGGAACACTGAAGCTTTCTTT. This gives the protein CATNSGTGNTEAFF.

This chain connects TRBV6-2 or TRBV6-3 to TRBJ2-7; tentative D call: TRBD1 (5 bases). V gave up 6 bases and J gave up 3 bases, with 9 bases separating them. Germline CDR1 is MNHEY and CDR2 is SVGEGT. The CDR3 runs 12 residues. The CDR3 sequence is CASRDRLYEQYV. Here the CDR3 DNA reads TGTGCCAGCAGAGACAGACTCTACGAGCAGTACGTC.

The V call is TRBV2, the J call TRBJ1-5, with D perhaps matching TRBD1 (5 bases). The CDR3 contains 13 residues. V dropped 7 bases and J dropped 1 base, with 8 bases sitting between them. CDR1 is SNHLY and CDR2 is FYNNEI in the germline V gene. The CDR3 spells CASIRDSNQPQHF. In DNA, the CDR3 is TGTGCCAGCATTCGGGACAGCAATCAGCCCCAGCATTTT.

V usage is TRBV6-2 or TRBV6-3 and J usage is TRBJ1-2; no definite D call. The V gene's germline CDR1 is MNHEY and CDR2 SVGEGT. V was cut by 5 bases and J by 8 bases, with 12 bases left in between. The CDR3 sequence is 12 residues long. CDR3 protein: CASSHNSGGYTF. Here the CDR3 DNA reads TGTGCCAGCAGTCATAACAGCGGAGGCTACACCTTC.

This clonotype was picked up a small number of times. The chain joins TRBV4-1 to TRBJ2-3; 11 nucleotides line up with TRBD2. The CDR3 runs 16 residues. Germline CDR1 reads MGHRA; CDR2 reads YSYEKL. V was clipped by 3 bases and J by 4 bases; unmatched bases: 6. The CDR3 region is CASSQLAGGIADTQYF. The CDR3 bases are TGCGCCAGCAGCCAGTTAGCGGGGGGGATCGCAGATACGCAGTATTTT.

CDR3: CASTCPGTGGGLYTQYF. The CDR3 DNA sequence: TGTGCCAGCACCTGTCCCGGGACAGGAGGGGGATTATATACGCAGTATTTT. The chain has TRBV12-3 or TRBV12-4 and TRBJ2-3; TRBD1 matches 8 bases. CDR3 length equals 17 residues. J was trimmed by 7 bases and V by 7 bases; bases with no gene match: 19.

CDR3 bases: TGTGCCAGCAGTTTTGGATGGGGTGGAGATCAGCCCCAGCATTTT. It translates to CASSFGWGGDQPQHF. V is TRBV28 and J is TRBJ1-5; D unclear. CDR3 length equals 15 residues. Trimming pared 3 bases from V and 5 bases from J, leaving 14 bases between. Looked up from germline, CDR1 is MDHEN and CDR2 is SYDVKM.

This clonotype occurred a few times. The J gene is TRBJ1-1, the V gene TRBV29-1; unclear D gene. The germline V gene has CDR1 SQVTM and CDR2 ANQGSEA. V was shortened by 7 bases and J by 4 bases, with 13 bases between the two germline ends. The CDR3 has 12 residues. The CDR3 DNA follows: TGCAGCGCCTCACACGGGGTCACTGAAGCTTTCTTT. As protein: CSASHGVTEAFF.

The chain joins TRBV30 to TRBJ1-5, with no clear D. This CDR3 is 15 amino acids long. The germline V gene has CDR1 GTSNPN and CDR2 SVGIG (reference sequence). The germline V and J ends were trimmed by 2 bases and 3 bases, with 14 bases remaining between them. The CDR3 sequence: CAWSPNRTPNQPQHF. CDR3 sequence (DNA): TGTGCCTGGAGTCCAAACCGGACCCCCAATCAGCCCCAGCATTTT.